This T cell receptor (beta chain) emerged from a study of blood T cell repertoires in COVID-19. Across the whole study: Sites in the United States, Italy and Spain provided acute and convalescent COVID-19 samples. From T cells, B-cell-depleted T cells, or PBMCs came the material, which was cDNA or gDNA.

V was shortened by 6 bases and J by 3 bases, with 11 bases between the two germline ends. The CDR3 runs 14 residues. From germline, CDR1 is ENHRY and CDR2 SYGVKD. As handled by the study authors: Researchers report that nucleated cell counts were estimated from reference gene primer amplification. Sequenced by immunoSEQ multiplex PCR; TCRdb stores in-frame clones only, minus some. V, J and clone size are taken as reported in that table, and D and trimming were inferred from the DNA itself. Among 200,000 to 250,000 clones, 80% to 90% were seen once, and the ten largest hold 15% to 20%. This chain uses TRBV10-3 with TRBJ2-2, with D hard to call. This TCR was sampled from a woman of 80 years or more with active or convalescent COVID-19. Sequenced sample: peripheral blood. CDR3 sequence reads: CAIRPGRDTGELFF. The CDR3 DNA sequence: TGTGCCATCAGACCTGGTCGGGACACCGGGGAGCTGTTTTTT.